This TCR beta chain was identified in a study of blood T cells in healthy people across ages. With 2 bases removed from V and 4 bases from J, the gap between germline ends came to 11 bases. The germline V gene encodes CDR1 SGDLS and CDR2 YYNGEE. The CDR3 is made up of 14 amino acids. Through a sample-barcoded 5' primer and a J-beta primer mix, a second PCR was run for roughly 7 to 11 cycles. Via MiXCR, TCRdb re-called the 5' RACE reads, giving one row per CDR3 protein. Here the sample spans 1.8 million or so distinct CDR3 sequences, 30% to 40% being singletons. The study recruited healthy Caucasian donors from Russia who were aged about 6 to 90.

The chain joins TRBV9 to TRBJ2-3; perhaps D is TRBD1 or TRBD2 (5 bases each). The TCR was taken from a human donor in good health. Sequenced: blood. The chain's CDR3 is CASSVEGTADTQYF. The CDR3 DNA reads TGTGCCAGCAGCGTTGAGGGGACGGCAGATACGCAGTATTTT. Combining the CDR3 with reference TRBV9 and TRBJ2-3 gives the whole variable domain DSGVTQTPKHLITATGQRVTLRCSPRSGDLSVYWYQQSLDQGLQFLIQYYNGEERAKGNILERFSAQQFPDLHSELNLSSLELGDSALYFCASSVEGTADTQYFGPGTRLTVL.